The clone carrying this T cell receptor (beta chain) turned up a few times. The antigen is undetermined. The sample originates from a study of T-cell reconstitution after alpha-beta-depleted transplantation in children. Overall study results and limits: Newly produced T cells mostly provided counts and TCRbeta diversity after one year, as hyperexpanded clones declined.

The CDR3 has 14 residues. Trimming took off 4 bases at V and 2 bases at J, with 12 bases between the two ends. Germline values: CDR1 SGHDT, CDR2 YYEEEE. Unique molecular identifiers were built into the TCRbeta library. TCRdb reanalysed the PCR reads using MiXCR and keeps one entry per CDR3 protein. Of some 830,000 distinct CDR3 sequences detected, approximately 15% appear once; the ten largest clones hold around 5%. The input for sequencing was PBMCs, mostly from graft donor cells, taken 360 days after TCRalphabeta/CD19-depleted stem cell transplant. The clonotype comes from a male patient aged 5 to 17 who had a stem cell transplant for acute lymphoblastic leukemia, so the T cells may come from the graft donor. The V call is TRBV5-6, the J call TRBJ1-2, with a tentative D call TRBD1 (6 bases). DNA of the CDR3: TGTGCCAGCAGCAGGGGGGGGGACAACTATGGCTACACCTTC. Translating it yields CASSRGGDNYGYTF.